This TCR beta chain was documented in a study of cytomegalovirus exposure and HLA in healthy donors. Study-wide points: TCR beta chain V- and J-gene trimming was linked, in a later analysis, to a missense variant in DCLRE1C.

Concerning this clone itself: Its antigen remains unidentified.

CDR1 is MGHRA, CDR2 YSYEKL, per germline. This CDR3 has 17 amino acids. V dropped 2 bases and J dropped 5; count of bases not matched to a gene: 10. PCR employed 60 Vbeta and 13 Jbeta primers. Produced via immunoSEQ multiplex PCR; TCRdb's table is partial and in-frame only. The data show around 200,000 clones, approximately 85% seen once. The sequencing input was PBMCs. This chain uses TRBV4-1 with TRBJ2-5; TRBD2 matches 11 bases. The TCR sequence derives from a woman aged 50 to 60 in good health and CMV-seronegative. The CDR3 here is CASSQWGSGRAGETQYF. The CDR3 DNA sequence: TGCGCCAGCAGCCAATGGGGTAGCGGGAGGGCCGGGGAGACCCAGTACTTC.